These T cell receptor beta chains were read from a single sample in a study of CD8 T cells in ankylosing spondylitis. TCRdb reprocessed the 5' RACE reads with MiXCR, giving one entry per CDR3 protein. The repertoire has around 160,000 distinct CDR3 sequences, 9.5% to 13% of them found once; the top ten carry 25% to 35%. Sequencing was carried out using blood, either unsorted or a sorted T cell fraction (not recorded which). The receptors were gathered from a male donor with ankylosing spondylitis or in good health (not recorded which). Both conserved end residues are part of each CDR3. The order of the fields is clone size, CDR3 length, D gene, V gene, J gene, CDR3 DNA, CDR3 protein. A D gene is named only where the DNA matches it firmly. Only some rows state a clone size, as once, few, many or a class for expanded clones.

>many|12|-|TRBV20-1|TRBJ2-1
TGCAGTGCTTATGTGATGCTGAATGAGCAGTTCTTC
CSAYVMLNEQFF
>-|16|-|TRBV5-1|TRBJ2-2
TGCGCCAGCAGTGGTACTACGGGGCTAGGCACCGGGGAGCTGTTTTTT
CASSGTTGLGTGELFF
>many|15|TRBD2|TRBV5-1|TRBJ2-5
TGCGCCAGCAGCAGTGGACTAGCGGGAGGAGAGACCCAGTACTTC
CASSSGLAGGETQYF
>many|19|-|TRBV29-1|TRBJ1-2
TGCAGCGTTGAATACGGATCGGTGGGGGACGGCCCCAGGACGGATGGCTACACCTTC
CSVEYGSVGDGPRTDGYTF
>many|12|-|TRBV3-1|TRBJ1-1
TGTGCCAGCAGCCCTTTGGGTCTTGAAGCTTTCTTT
CASSPLGLEAFF
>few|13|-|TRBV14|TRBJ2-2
TGTGCCAGCAGCCAAGGGGCTCACGGGGAGCTGTTTTTT
CASSQGAHGELFF
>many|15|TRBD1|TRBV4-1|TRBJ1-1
TGCGCCAGCAGCCTTGTTCCAGGGGGCACCACTGAAGCTTTCTTT
CASSLVPGGTTEAFF
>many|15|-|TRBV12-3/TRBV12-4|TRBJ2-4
TGTGCCAGCTCCCGGGGGGCCCAAGGATTTTACATTCAGTACTTC
CASSRGAQGFYIQYF
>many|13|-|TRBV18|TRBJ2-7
TGTGCCAGCTCGCCCCGAGGGGCTGACGAGCAGTACTTC
CASSPRGADEQYF
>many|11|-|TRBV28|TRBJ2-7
TGTGCCAGCAGTCAGGGCTTAGGGCAGTACTTC
CASSQGLGQYF
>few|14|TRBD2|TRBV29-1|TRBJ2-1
TGCAGCGTCCCGACTAGCGGGAGTGCAAATGAGCAGTTCTTC
CSVPTSGSANEQFF
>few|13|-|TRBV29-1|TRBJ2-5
TGCAGCGTTCGAGAATCAGGGCAAGTAGACCAGTACTTC
CSVRESGQVDQYF
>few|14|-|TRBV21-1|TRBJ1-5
TGTGCCAGCAGCGTGGGCTATAGCAATCAGCCCCAGCATTTT
CASSVGYSNQPQHF
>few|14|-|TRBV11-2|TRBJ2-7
TGTGCCAGCAGCTTACAATCAGTCTCCTACGAGCAGTACTTC
CASSLQSVSYEQYF
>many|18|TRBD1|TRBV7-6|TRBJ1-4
TGTGCCAGCAGCCCGACAGGGACAGCCCTGAGGGCTAATGAAAAACTGTTTTTT
CASSPTGTALRANEKLFF
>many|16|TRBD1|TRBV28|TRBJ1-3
TGTGCCAGCAGTTTCGGACAGGGGCTCTCTGGAAACACCATATATTTT
CASSFGQGLSGNTIYF
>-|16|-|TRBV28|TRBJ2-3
TGTGCCAGCAGCGTGGGCATATCCCTTAACACAGATACGCAGTATTTT
CASSVGISLNTDTQYF
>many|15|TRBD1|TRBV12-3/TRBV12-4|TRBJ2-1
TGTGCCAGCAGTTTGAGGACAGGGGGGTACAATGAGCAGTTCTTC
CASSLRTGGYNEQFF
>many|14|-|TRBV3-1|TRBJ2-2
TGTGCCAGCAGCCTCACCTGGAACACCGGGGAGCTGTTTTTT
CASSLTWNTGELFF
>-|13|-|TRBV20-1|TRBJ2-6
TGCAGTGCTAGACCCTCTGGGGCCAACGTCCTGACTTTC
CSARPSGANVLTF
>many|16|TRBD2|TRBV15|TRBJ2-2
TGTGCCACCAGCAGTAGGTCGGGAGGGAACACCGGGGAGCTGTTTTTT
CATSSRSGGNTGELFF
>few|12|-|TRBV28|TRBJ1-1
TGTGCCAGCAGCCGGGACGTCTCTGAAGCTTTCTTT
CASSRDVSEAFF
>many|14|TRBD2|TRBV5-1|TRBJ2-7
TGCGCCAGCCGCGCCGGGACTAGCGGTTACGAGCAGTACTTC
CASRAGTSGYEQYF
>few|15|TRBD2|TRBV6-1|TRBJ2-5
TGTGCCAGCAGAACGGGACTAGCGGGACTGGAGACCCAGTACTTC
CASRTGLAGLETQYF
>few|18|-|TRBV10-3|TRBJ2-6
TGTGCCATCACCAAGAACGCCGGGACTCTAACTGGGGCCAACGTCCTGACTTTC
CAITKNAGTLTGANVLTF
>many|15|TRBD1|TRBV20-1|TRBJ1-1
TGCAGTGCAACTCCAGGCGGGCCAGGGGGCACTGAAGCTTTCTTT
CSATPGGPGGTEAFF
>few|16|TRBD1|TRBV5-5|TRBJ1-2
TGTGCCAGCAGCTACGTCCCGGGACAGGGAGCGGATGGCTACACCTTC
CASSYVPGQGADGYTF
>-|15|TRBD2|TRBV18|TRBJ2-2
TGTGCCAGCTCACCTGTAGCGGGAGACACCGGGGAGCTGTTTTTT
CASSPVAGDTGELFF